Listed here are 18 T cell receptor beta chains from one sample, sequenced in a study of T cell repertoires in cytomegalovirus infection. Antigens for these TCRs are unknown. From the reads, TCRdb called clonotypes with MiXCR, one entry per CDR3 protein. The table records around 300,000 distinct CDR3 sequences, 20% to 25% of them present only once. Sequencing used cultured PBMCs, obtained from culture after CMV antigen stimulation. These receptors all come from a human donor in good health (CMV status not recorded). Some clones in this sample may be carry-over from other donors' samples.

This clonotype turned up a few times. Written as DNA, the CDR3 is TGTGCCAGCAGTCTAAACCTACGGGAATCACCCCTCCACTTT. Its translation is CASSLNLRESPLHF. The chain is built from TRBV6-2 or TRBV6-3 and TRBJ1-6; D is unresolved. The CDR3 consists of 14 residues. The V gene lost 5 bases and the J gene lost 10 bases, with 15 bases spanning the gap. Germline values: CDR1 MNHEY, CDR2 SVGEGT.

The chain joins TRBV6-1 to TRBJ2-1, with 7 bases aligning to TRBD2. This CDR3 region has 15 residues. V lost 7 bases and J lost 5; bases outside the gene matches: 11. The germline gives CDR1 MNHNS, CDR2 SASEGT. CDR3 residues: CASTRTRNADNEQFF. In DNA form, the CDR3 reads TGTGCCAGCACCAGGACTAGGAATGCGGACAATGAGCAGTTCTTC.

This clonotype was found many times. The chain has TRBV7-2 and TRBJ2-5; TRBD2 aligns across 9 bases. Per germline, CDR1 SGHTA and CDR2 FQGNSA. This CDR3 has 16 residues. The trim removed 5 bases at V and 4 bases at J, leaving 11 bases unmatched. The chain's CDR3 is CASSLWGAGGGETQYF. In DNA, the CDR3 is TGTGCCAGCAGCCTCTGGGGTGCGGGAGGGGGAGAGACCCAGTACTTC.

This clonotype was recorded a few times. Because the CDR3's place on the DNA is in doubt, the DNA is left out and the CDR3 is given as listed by TCRdb. This chain links TRBV6-5 with TRBJ2-1. The CDR3 has 12 residues if both end residues are counted. From germline, CDR1 is MNHEY and CDR2 SVGAGI. This CDR3 reads CASSYFGNEQFF.

This chain joins TRBV19 and TRBJ2-1, with D maybe TRBD1 (6 bases). The CDR3 sequence is 20 residues long. Between the trimmed V and J ends, which lost 7 bases and 0 bases, there was a span of 28 bases. Germline CDR1 and CDR2: LNHDA and SQIVND (reference sequence). The CDR3 loop reads CASTSTAQGKWRSSYNEQFF. DNA for the CDR3: TGTGCCAGTACTTCTACCGCTCAGGGGAAGTGGCGGAGCTCCTACAATGAGCAGTTCTTC.

The rearrangement joins TRBV27 to TRBJ2-7; 11 nucleotides align to TRBD2. The J segment lost 0 bases and the V segment lost 7 bases, leaving 11 bases of the junction unmatched. The CDR3 runs 17 residues. Germline V CDR1 and CDR2: MNHEY, SMNVEV (reference sequence). The CDR3 loop reads CASTPGLAGTSSYEQYF. The CDR3 nucleotides are TGTGCCAGCACCCCCGGACTAGCGGGTACCAGCTCCTACGAGCAGTACTTC.

The CDR3 here is CAWSVLGGTEAFF. DNA of the CDR3: TGTGCCTGGAGTGTACTTGGAGGCACTGAAGCTTTCTTT. The chain uses TRBV30 and TRBJ1-1; D ambiguous. V gave up 0 bases and J gave up 4 bases, with 9 bases separating them. The CDR3 totals 13 residues. Germline CDR1 reads GTSNPN; CDR2 reads SVGIG (reference sequence).

The chain is built from TRBV10-3 and TRBJ2-1; a possible D gene is TRBD2 (6 bases). V gave up 2 bases and J gave up 2 bases, with 19 bases separating them. Germline CDR1 ENHRY, CDR2 SYGVKD. The CDR3 contains 18 residues. The DNA of the CDR3 is TGTGCCATCAGTGAGGGGCATGGAGGGACTTTAGCCTACAATGAGCAGTTCTTC. Amino acid sequence: CAISEGHGGTLAYNEQFF.

The J gene is TRBJ2-1, the V gene TRBV12-3 or TRBV12-4; tentatively, D is TRBD2 (6 bases). Trimming removed 1 base at V and 6 bases at J, with 13 bases between. The CDR3 has 15 residues. The CDR3 DNA is TGTGCCAGCAGTTTAGTCGGCGGGATCCTCAATGAGCAGTTCTTC. It specifies CASSLVGGILNEQFF.

This chain joins TRBV29-1 and TRBJ2-5, with 7 bases matching TRBD2. CDR1 is SQVTM and CDR2 is ANQGSEA in the germline V gene. The junction had 2 bases not matched to a gene; V was cut back by 2 bases and J by 5 bases. The CDR3 covers 12 residues. The CDR3 DNA is TGCAGCGTTGAACAAGCGGGGGAGACCCAGTACTTC. This gives the protein CSVEQAGETQYF.

This clonotype was counted only a few times. The V and J genes are TRBV6-2 or TRBV6-3 and TRBJ2-1; TRBD2 agrees at 10 bases. V shed 2 bases, J shed 0 bases, and the junction held 13 bases outside the gene matches. The CDR3 length is 20 residues. The V gene's germline CDR1 is MNHEY and CDR2 SVGEGT. The CDR3 loop is CASSYRSSGSPPSSYNEQFF. The CDR3 DNA reads as TGTGCCAGCAGTTACAGGTCTAGCGGGAGTCCTCCGAGCTCCTACAATGAGCAGTTCTTC.

This chain joins TRBV6-6 and TRBJ2-2; TRBD1 matches 10 bases. The CDR3 totals 16 residues. Germline V gene lookup returns CDR1 MNHNY and CDR2 SVGAGI (reference sequence). The trim removed 6 bases at V and 3 bases at J, leaving 7 bases unmatched. DNA of the CDR3: TGTGCCAGCAGGACCGGGGACAGGGGATACACCGGGGAGCTGTTTTTT. It translates to CASRTGDRGYTGELFF.

There are a few counts of this clonotype. The rearrangement joins TRBV7-9 to TRBJ2-7; D is undetermined. This CDR3 region has 13 residues. Looked up from germline, CDR1 is SEHNR and CDR2 is FQNEAQ (reference sequence). V was shortened by 1 base and J by 3 bases, with 7 bases between the two germline ends. This chain's CDR3 is CASSLERRYEQYV. The CDR3 DNA reads TGTGCCAGCAGCTTAGAACGCCGCTACGAGCAGTACGTC.

This clonotype turned up a few times. This chain uses TRBV27 with TRBJ2-5; 7 bases match TRBD2. CDR1 and CDR2 (germline): MNHEY, SMNVEV (reference sequence). The ends lost 6 bases at V and 3 bases at J; junction bases unmatched: 7. The CDR3 runs to 14 residues. The CDR3 reads CASRPGLQEETQYF. In nucleotides, the CDR3 is TGTGCCAGCAGACCGGGACTACAGGAAGAGACCCAGTACTTC.

A few counts support this clonotype. The chain recombines TRBV18 with TRBJ1-1; possible D gene TRBD1, 5 bases. The CDR3 loop spans 13 amino acids. The V end lost 3 bases, the J end lost 4 bases, and 9 bases lay between the germline ends. The germline CDR1 and CDR2 sequences are KGHSH and LQKENI. CDR3 amino acids: CASSPDSGTEAFF. In DNA, the CDR3 is TGTGCCAGCTCACCCGACAGCGGCACTGAAGCTTTCTTT. Full variable domain (remainder filled in from reference TRBV18 and TRBJ1-1): NAGVMQNPRHLVRRRGQEARLRCSPMKGHSHVYWYRQLPEEGLKFMVYLQKENIIDESGMPKERFSAEFPKEGPSILRIQQVVRGDSAAYFCASSPDSGTEAFFGQGTRLTVV.

This clonotype has more than one count but fewer than ten. The genes are TRBV6-1 and TRBJ1-5; D not certain. The CDR3 loop spans 16 amino acids. Germline-derived CDR1 and CDR2 are MNHNS and SASEGT. Trimming cost V 2 bases and J 3 bases, with 14 bases left between them. The CDR3 region has the DNA TGTGCCAGCAGTGAATCCTGGGAATTTGACAATCAGCCCCAGCATTTT. This translates into CASSESWEFDNQPQHF.

CDR3 bases: TGTGCCAGCAGCCCGCAATTGAACACCATATATTTT. Its translation is CASSPQLNTIYF. J is TRBJ1-3 and V is TRBV11-2; no clear D gene. The CDR3 length is 12 residues. V was trimmed by 5 bases and J by 7 bases, leaving 9 bases between them. The V gene's germline CDR1 is SGHAT and CDR2 FQNNGV.

The J gene is TRBJ2-5, the V gene TRBV6-5; D is undetermined. This CDR3 has 12 residues. Germline V gene data show CDR1 as MNHEY and CDR2 as SVGAGI. V was clipped by 5 bases and J by 8 bases, with 12 bases between them. The CDR3 protein is CASSTDFSTQYF. The CDR3 coding sequence is TGTGCCAGCAGTACCGACTTTAGCACCCAGTACTTC.